Listed here are 8 T cell receptor beta chains from one sample, sequenced in a study of CD8 T cells in ankylosing spondylitis. TCRdb re-derived calls from the 5' RACE reads in MiXCR, one entry per CDR3 protein. This table holds 250,000 to 350,000 distinct CDR3 sequences, 20% found once. The material sequenced was blood, either unsorted or a sorted T cell fraction (not recorded which). The origin of the receptors is a male donor with ankylosing spondylitis or in good health (not recorded which).

CDR3 amino acids: CASSQDLGGLAGVSNTGELFF. The CDR3 DNA follows: TGTGCCAGCAGCCAAGATTTAGGGGGACTAGCGGGGGTCTCGAACACCGGGGAGCTGTTTTTT. The rearrangement links TRBV4-2 to TRBJ2-2; 14 bases map to TRBD2. With 0 bases clipped from V and 0 bases from J, the junction kept 9 bases outside the gene matches. CDR1 and CDR2 from the germline V gene are LGHNA and YNFKEQ. This CDR3 contains 21 residues.

This clonotype was counted a few times. The chain carries TRBV19 and TRBJ2-1; D is possibly TRBD1 (5 bases). The V end lost 4 bases, the J end lost 4 bases, and 8 bases lay between the germline ends. The CDR3 length is 13 residues. Germline V CDR1 and CDR2: LNHDA, SQIVND (reference sequence). The CDR3 spells CASSNQGYNEQFF. Here the CDR3 DNA reads TGTGCCAGTAGTAATCAGGGATACAATGAGCAGTTCTTC.

This clonotype was observed at least ten times. The genes are TRBV12-3 or TRBV12-4 and TRBJ2-2; no clear D gene. V lost 1 base and J 7 bases, leaving 4 bases between the germline ends. This CDR3 comprises 12 residues. CDR3 sequence (DNA): TGTGCCAGCAGTTTAGGGGGCGGGGAGCTGTTTTTT. Translated, it gives CASSLGGGELFF.

This clonotype was recorded a few times. This sequence joins TRBV28 and TRBJ1-1; D is uncertain. The CDR3 runs to 13 residues. V gave up 3 bases and J gave up 6 bases, with 11 bases separating them. Germline CDR1 MDHEN, CDR2 SYDVKM. The CDR3 region is CASSFGQKAEAFF. CDR3 nucleotide sequence: TGTGCCAGCAGTTTCGGGCAGAAGGCTGAAGCTTTCTTT.

This clonotype was seen a few times. The genes are TRBV11-2 and TRBJ2-3, with unresolved D. V lost 2 bases, J lost 2 bases, and 20 bases lay in between. Germline V CDR1 and CDR2: SGHAT, FQNNGV. This CDR3 is 18 amino acids long. In DNA, the CDR3 is TGTGCCAGCAGCTTATACCCTGACGGAGTTAAACCCACAGATACGCAGTATTTT. Translated: CASSLYPDGVKPTDTQYF.

The chain links TRBV20-1 to TRBJ2-3; a possible D gene is TRBD2 (6 bases). This CDR3 is built from 14 residues. CDR1 and CDR2 from the germline V gene are DFQATT and SNEGSKA (reference sequence). V lost 1 base, J lost 3 bases, and 11 bases lay in between. CDR3 coding DNA: TGCAGTGCTAGAGTTAGTGGGAGGACAGATACGCAGTATTTT. Its translation is CSARVSGRTDTQYF.

The chain couples TRBV20-1 to TRBJ2-2; maybe TRBD2 (6 bases). Germline V CDR1 and CDR2: DFQATT, SNEGSKA (reference sequence). The germline V and J ends were trimmed by 8 bases and 6 bases, with 16 bases remaining between them. The CDR3 runs 13 residues. The chain's CDR3 is CSLRRGSAGELFF. Here the CDR3 DNA reads TGCAGTCTAAGACGGGGGTCTGCCGGGGAGCTGTTTTTT.

The gene calls are TRBV3-1 and TRBJ1-2; 7 nucleotides match TRBD1. Trimming removed 11 bases from V and 2 bases from J; junction bases left unmatched: 14. Germline CDR1 reads LGHDT; CDR2 reads YNNKEL (reference sequence). The CDR3 loop spans 15 amino acids. The DNA for the CDR3 is TGTGCCTGCTGCCCCAGGGACAGCCAAAACTATGGCTACACCTTC. Protein sequence: CACCPRDSQNYGYTF.